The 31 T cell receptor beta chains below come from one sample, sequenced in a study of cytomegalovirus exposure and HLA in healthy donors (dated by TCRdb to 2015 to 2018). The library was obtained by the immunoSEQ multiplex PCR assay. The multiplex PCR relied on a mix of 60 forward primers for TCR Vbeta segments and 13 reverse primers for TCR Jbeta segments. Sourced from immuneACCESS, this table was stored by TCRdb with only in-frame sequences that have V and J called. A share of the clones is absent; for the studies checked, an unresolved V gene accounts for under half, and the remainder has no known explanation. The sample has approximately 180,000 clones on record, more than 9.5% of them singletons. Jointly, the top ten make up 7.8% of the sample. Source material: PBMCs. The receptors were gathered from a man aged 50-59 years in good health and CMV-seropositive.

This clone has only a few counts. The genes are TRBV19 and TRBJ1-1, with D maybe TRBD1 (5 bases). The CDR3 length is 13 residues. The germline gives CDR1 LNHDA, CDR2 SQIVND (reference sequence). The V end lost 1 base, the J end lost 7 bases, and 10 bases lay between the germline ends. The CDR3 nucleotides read TGTGCCAGTAGTATAGTTGGGGGGGATGAAGCTTTCTTT. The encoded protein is CASSIVGGDEAFF.

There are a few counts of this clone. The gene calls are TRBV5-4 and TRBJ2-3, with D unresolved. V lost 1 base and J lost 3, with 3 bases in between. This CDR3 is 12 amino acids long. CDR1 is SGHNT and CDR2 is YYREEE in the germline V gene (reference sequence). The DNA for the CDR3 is TGTGCCAGCAGCTTGTTAACAGATACGCAGTATTTT. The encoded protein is CASSLLTDTQYF.

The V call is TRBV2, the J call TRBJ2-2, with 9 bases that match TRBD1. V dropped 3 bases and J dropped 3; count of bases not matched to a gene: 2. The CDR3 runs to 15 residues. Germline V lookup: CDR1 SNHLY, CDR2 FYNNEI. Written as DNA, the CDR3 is TGTGCCAGCAGTGAGACAGGGGGGGACACCGGGGAGCTGTTTTTT. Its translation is CASSETGGDTGELFF.

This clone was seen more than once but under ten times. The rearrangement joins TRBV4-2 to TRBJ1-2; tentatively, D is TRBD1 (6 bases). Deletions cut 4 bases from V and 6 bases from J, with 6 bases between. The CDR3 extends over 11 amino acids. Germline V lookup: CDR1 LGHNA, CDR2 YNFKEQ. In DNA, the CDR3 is TGTGCCAGCAGCCCAGGGGATGGCTACACCTTC. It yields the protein CASSPGDGYTF.

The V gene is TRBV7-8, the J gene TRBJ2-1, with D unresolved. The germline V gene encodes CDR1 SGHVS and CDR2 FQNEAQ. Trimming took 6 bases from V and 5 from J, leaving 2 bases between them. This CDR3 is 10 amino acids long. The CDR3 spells CASSNNEQFF. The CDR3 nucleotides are TGTGCCAGCAGTAACAATGAGCAGTTCTTC.

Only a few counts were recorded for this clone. The DNA of the CDR3 is TGCGCCAGCAGCCAAGAGGGCGGTAGCGGGGCCACAGATACGCAGTATTTT. It codes for CASSQEGGSGATDTQYF. This sequence joins TRBV4-1 and TRBJ2-3; TRBD2 aligns across 8 bases. CDR3 length: 17 residues. The V gene's germline CDR1 is MGHRA and CDR2 YSYEKL. Unmatched junction bases numbered 7, after V lost 0 bases and J lost 2 bases.

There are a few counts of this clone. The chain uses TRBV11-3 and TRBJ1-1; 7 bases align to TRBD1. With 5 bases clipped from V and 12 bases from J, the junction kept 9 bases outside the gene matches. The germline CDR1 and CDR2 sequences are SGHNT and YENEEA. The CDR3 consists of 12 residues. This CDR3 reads CASSPRGDRSFF. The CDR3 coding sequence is TGTGCCAGCAGCCCGAGAGGGGACAGATCTTTCTTT. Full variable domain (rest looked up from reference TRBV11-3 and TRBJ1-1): EAGVVQSPRYKIIEKKQPVAFWCNPISGHNTLYWYLQNLGQGPELLIRYENEEAVDDSQLPKDRFSAERLKGVDSTLKIQPAELGDSAVYLCASSPRGDRSFFGQGTRLTVV.

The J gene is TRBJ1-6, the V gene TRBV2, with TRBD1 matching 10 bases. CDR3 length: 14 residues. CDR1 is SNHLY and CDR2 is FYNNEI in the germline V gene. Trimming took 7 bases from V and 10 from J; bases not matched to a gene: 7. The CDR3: CASIPGTGASPLHF. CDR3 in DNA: TGTGCCAGCATTCCCGGGACAGGGGCGTCACCCCTCCACTTT.

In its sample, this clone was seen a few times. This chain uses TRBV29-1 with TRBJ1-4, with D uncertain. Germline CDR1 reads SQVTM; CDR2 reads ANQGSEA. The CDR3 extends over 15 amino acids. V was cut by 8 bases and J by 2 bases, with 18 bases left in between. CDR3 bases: TGCAGCCTCCCAGAAGGCGAGCGGACTAATGAAAAACTGTTTTTT. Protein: CSLPEGERTNEKLFF.

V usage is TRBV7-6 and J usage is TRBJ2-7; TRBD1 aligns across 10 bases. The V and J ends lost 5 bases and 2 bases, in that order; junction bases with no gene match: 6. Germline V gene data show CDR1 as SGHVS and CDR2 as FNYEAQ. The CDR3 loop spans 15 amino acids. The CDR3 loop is CASSPRTGGPYEQYV. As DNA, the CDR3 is TGTGCCAGCAGCCCCCGGACAGGGGGGCCCTACGAGCAGTACGTC.

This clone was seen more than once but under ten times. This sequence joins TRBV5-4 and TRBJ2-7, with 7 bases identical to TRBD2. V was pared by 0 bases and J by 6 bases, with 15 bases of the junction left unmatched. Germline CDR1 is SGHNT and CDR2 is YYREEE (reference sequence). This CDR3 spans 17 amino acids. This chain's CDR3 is CASSLENSGSLLREQYF. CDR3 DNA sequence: TGTGCCAGCAGCTTGGAAAATAGCGGGTCCCTCCTGCGCGAGCAGTACTTC.

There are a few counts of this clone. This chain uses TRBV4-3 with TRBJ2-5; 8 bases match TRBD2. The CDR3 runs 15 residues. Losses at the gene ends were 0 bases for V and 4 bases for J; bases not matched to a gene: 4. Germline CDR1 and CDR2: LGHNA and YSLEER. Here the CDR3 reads CASSQEGTSSETQYF. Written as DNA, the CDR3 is TGCGCCAGCAGCCAAGAAGGGACTAGTTCAGAGACCCAGTACTTC.

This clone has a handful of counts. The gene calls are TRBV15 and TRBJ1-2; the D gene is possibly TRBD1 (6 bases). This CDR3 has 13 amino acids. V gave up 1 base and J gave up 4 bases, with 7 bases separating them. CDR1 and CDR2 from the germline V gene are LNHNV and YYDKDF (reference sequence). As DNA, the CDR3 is TGTGCCACCAGCAGAGTGGACAGCTATGGCTACACCTTC. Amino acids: CATSRVDSYGYTF.

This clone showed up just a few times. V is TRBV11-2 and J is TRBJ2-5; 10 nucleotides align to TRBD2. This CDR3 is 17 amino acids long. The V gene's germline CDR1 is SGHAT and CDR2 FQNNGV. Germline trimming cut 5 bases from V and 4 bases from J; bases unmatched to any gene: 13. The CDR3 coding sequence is TGTGCCAGCAGCCCGGTGGGTAGCGGGGGGCCTGGAGAGACCCAGTACTTC. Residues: CASSPVGSGGPGETQYF.

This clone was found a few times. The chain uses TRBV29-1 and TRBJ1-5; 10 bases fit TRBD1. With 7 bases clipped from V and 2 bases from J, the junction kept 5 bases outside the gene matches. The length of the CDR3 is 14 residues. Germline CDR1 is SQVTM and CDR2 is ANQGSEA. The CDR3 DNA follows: TGCAGCGCCGGGGACAGGGGAGGCAATCAGCCCCAGCATTTT. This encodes CSAGDRGGNQPQHF. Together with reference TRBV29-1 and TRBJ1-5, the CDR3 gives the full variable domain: SAVISQKPSRDICQRGTSLTIQCQVDSQVTMMFWYRQQPGQSLTLIATANQGSEATYESGFVIDKFPISRPNLTFSTLTVSNMSPEDSSIYLCSAGDRGGNQPQHFGDGTRLSIL.

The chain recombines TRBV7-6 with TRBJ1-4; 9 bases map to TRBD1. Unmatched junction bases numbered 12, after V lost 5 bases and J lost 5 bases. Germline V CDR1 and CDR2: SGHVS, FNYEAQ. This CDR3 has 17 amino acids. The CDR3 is CASSATDRGWVNEKLFF. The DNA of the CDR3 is TGTGCCAGCAGCGCTACGGACAGGGGCTGGGTAAATGAAAAACTGTTTTTT.

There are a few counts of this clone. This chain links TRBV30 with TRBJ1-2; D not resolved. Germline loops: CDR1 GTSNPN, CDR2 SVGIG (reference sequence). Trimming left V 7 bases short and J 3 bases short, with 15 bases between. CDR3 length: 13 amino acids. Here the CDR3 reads CASDPGEDYGYTF. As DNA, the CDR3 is TGTGCCTCCGACCCTGGGGAGGACTATGGCTACACCTTC.

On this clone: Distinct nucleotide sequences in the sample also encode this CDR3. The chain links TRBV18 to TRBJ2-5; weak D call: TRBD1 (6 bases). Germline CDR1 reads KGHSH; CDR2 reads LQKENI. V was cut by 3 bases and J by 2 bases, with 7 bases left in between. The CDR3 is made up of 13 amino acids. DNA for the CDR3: TGTGCCAGCTCACCGGGACATCAAGAGACCCAGTACTTC. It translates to CASSPGHQETQYF. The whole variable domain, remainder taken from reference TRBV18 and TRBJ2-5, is NAGVMQNPRHLVRRRGQEARLRCSPMKGHSHVYWYRQLPEEGLKFMVYLQKENIIDESGMPKERFSAEFPKEGPSILRIQQVVRGDSAAYFCASSPGHQETQYFGPGTRLLVL.

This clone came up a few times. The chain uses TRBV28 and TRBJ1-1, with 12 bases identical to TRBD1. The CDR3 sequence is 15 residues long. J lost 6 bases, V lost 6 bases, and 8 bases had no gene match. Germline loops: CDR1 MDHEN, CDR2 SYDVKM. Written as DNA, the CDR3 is TGTGCCAGCAGCAACCCGGGACAGGGGGCCTCTGAAGCTTTCTTT. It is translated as CASSNPGQGASEAFF.

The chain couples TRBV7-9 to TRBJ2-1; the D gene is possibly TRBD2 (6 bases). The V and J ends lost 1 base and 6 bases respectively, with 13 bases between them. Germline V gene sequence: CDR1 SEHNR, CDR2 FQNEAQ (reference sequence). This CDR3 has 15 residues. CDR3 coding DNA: TGTGCCAGCAGCTTAGTACGGCGACTAGTCAATGAGCAGTTCTTC. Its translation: CASSLVRRLVNEQFF. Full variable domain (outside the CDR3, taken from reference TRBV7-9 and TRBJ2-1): DTGVSQNPRHKITKRGQNVTFRCDPISEHNRLYWYRQTLGQGPEFLTYFQNEAQLEKSRLLSDRFSAERPKGSFSTLEIQRTEQGDSAMYLCASSLVRRLVNEQFFGPGTRLTVL.

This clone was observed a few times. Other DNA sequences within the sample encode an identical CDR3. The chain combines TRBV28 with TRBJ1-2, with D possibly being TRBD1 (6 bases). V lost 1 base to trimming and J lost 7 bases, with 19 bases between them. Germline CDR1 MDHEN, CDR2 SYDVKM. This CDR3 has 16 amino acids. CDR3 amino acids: CASSLLGGANPSGYTF. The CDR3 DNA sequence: TGTGCCAGCAGTTTATTGGGGGGGGCTAATCCCTCTGGCTACACCTTC.

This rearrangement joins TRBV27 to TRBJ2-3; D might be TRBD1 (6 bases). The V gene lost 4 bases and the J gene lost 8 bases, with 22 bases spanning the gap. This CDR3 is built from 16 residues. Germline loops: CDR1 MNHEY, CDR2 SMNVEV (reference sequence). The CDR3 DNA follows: TGTGCCAGCAGTTCCCTGGGGAGTGGAGAAGGGGGTACGCAGTATTTT. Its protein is CASSSLGSGEGGTQYF.

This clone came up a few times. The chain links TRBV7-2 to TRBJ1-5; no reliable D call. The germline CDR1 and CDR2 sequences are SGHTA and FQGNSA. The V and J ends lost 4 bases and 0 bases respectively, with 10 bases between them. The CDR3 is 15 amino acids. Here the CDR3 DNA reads TGTGCCAGCAGCTCCTCCCACAATAGCAATCAGCCCCAGCATTTT. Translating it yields CASSSSHNSNQPQHF. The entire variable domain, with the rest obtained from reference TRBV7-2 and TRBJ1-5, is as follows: GAGVSQSPSNKVTEKGKDVELRCDPISGHTALYWYRQSLGQGLEFLIYFQGNSAPDKSGLPSDRFSAERTGGSVSTLTIQRTQQEDSAVYLCASSSSHNSNQPQHFGDGTRLSIL.

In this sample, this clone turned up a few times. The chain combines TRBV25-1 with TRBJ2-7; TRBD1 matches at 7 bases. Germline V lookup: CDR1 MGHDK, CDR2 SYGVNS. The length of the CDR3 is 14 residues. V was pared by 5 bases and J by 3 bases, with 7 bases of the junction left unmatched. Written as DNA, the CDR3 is TGTGCCAGCAGTCCCTCGACAGGGCTCTACGAGCAGTACGTC. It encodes CASSPSTGLYEQYV.

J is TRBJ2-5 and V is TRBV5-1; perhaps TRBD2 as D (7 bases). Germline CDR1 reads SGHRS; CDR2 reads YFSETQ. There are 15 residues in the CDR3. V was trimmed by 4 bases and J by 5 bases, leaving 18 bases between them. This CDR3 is CASSKDGGLGETQYF. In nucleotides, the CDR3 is TGCGCCAGCAGCAAGGACGGGGGGCTCGGGGAGACCCAGTACTTC.

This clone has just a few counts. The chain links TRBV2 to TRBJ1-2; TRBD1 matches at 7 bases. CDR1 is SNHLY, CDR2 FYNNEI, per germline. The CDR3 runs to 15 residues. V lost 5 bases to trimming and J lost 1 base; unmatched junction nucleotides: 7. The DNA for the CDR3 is TGTGCCAGCAGTTCGTCCCGGGACAGTAACTATGGCTACACCTTC. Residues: CASSSSRDSNYGYTF.

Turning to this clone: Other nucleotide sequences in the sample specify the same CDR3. CDR3 residues: CASSPTGYEQYF. In DNA form, the CDR3 reads TGTGCCAGCAGCCCGACAGGGTACGAGCAGTACTTC. The chain is built from TRBV11-3 and TRBJ2-7, with 7 bases that match TRBD1. The length of the CDR3 is 12 residues. The junction had 2 bases not matched to a gene; V was cut back by 5 bases and J by 4 bases. Germline CDR1 SGHNT, CDR2 YENEEA.

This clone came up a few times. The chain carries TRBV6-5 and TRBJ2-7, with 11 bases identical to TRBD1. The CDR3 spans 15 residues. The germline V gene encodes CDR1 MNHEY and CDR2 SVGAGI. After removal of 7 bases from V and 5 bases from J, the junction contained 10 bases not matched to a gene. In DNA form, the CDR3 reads TGTGCCAGCATCCCCAGGGGGACAGGGGGAGACGAGCAGTACTTC. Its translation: CASIPRGTGGDEQYF.

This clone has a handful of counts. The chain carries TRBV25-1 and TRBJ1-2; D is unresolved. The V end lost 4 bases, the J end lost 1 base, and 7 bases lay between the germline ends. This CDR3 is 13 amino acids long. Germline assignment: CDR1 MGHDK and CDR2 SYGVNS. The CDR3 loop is CASSVTDNYGYTF. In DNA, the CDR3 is TGTGCCAGCAGTGTAACAGATAACTATGGCTACACCTTC.

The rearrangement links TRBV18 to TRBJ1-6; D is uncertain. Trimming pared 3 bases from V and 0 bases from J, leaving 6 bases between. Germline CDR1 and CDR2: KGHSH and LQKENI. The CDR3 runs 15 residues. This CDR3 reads CASSPKSSYNSPLHF. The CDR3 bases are TGTGCCAGCTCACCCAAGAGCTCCTATAATTCACCCCTCCACTTT. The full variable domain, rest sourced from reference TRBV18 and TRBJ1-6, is NAGVMQNPRHLVRRRGQEARLRCSPMKGHSHVYWYRQLPEEGLKFMVYLQKENIIDESGMPKERFSAEFPKEGPSILRIQQVVRGDSAAYFCASSPKSSYNSPLHFGNGTRLTVT.

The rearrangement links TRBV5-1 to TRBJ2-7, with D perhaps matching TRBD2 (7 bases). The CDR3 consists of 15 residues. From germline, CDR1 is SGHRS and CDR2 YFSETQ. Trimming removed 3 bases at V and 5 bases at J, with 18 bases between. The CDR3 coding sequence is TGCGCCAGCAGCTGGGCCCGGGGGGCTCAGGACGAGCAGTACTTC. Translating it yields CASSWARGAQDEQYF. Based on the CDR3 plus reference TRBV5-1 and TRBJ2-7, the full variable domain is KAGVTQTPRYLIKTRGQQVTLSCSPISGHRSVSWYQQTPGQGLQFLFEYFSETQRNKGNFPGRFSGRQFSNSRSEMNVSTLELGDSALYLCASSWARGAQDEQYFGPGTRLTVT.